The present entry profiles one TCR beta chain with its context. The antigen is undetermined. The record originates from a study of T cell repertoires in cytomegalovirus infection. Study background: A matching HLA type, together with CMV infection, was signaled by public TCR beta signatures.

One entry per CDR3 protein, called by TCRdb with MiXCR from the reads. The profile shows about 920,000 distinct CDR3 sequences, approximately 31% of them singletons. The CDR3 is made up of 15 amino acids. Germline V gene data show CDR1 as LNHNV and CDR2 as YYDKDF (reference sequence). V shed 0 bases and J shed 5 bases, with 11 bases lying between them. Study-wide results and limits: Carriers of CMV plus the relevant HLA were identified by cumulative public TCR beta family frequency.

Sequences were derived from cultured CD8+ T cells from PBMCs, sampled from culture after CMV antigen stimulation. The receptor comes from a human donor in good health (CMV status not recorded). Some clones in this sample may be carry-over from other donors' samples. The chain is built from TRBV15 and TRBJ2-1, with D perhaps matching TRBD1 or TRBD2 (5 bases each). The CDR3 DNA follows: TGTGCCACCAGCAGAGATATAGGGACGAACAATGAGCAGTTCTTC. Amino acid sequence: CATSRDIGTNNEQFF.